What follows are 15 T cell receptor beta chains derived from one specimen sequenced in a study of cytomegalovirus exposure and HLA in healthy donors. The PCR employed 60 Vbeta primers together with 13 Jbeta primers. TCRdb's table, derived via immunoSEQ multiplex PCR, lists solely in-frame clones and lacks some. The table has around 90,000 clones, roughly three quarters seen once. The sample taken for sequencing was PBMCs. The receptors originated from a male donor in good health and CMV-seropositive.

The V call is TRBV5-6, the J call TRBJ1-6; possibly TRBD1 for D (6 bases). The CDR3 spans 19 residues. V was trimmed by 5 bases and J by 3 bases, leaving 24 bases between them. Germline CDR1 is SGHDT and CDR2 is YYEEEE. The CDR3 bases are TGTGCCAGCAGGTTTCAGGGGTCCGGGACGGATCTCTATAATTCACCCCTCCACTTT. It specifies CASRFQGSGTDLYNSPLHF.

This chain connects TRBV9 to TRBJ1-3; 11 positions match TRBD1. V lost 4 bases, J lost 6 bases, and 3 bases stayed unmatched. This CDR3 contains 14 residues. From germline, CDR1 is SGDLS and CDR2 YYNGEE. The CDR3 coding sequence is TGTGCCAGCAGCACTGGACAGGGGGCAAACACCATATATTTT. It specifies CASSTGQGANTIYF. The whole variable domain, remainder taken from reference TRBV9 and TRBJ1-3, is DSGVTQTPKHLITATGQRVTLRCSPRSGDLSVYWYQQSLDQGLQFLIQYYNGEERAKGNILERFSAQQFPDLHSELNLSSLELGDSALYFCASSTGQGANTIYFGEGSWLTVV.

The chain joins TRBV19 to TRBJ2-5; the D gene is possibly TRBD1 (6 bases). Trimming cost V 4 bases and J 4 bases, with 10 bases left between them. This CDR3 is 13 amino acids long. Germline assignment: CDR1 LNHDA and CDR2 SQIVND (reference sequence). The CDR3 sequence: CASSTNRVETQYF. The CDR3 bases are TGTGCCAGTAGTACCAACAGGGTAGAGACCCAGTACTTC. The full variable domain, completed using reference TRBV19 and TRBJ2-5, is DGGITQSPKYLFRKEGQNVTLSCEQNLNHDAMYWYRQDPGQGLRLIYYSQIVNDFQKGDIAEGYSVSREKKESFPLTVTSAQKNPTAFYLCASSTNRVETQYFGPGTRLLVL.

The chain links TRBV21-1 to TRBJ2-6; the tabulated D call, TRBD1, remains unverified against the DNA. TRBV21-1 is a pseudogene locus. The CDR3 contains 16 residues. CDR3 sequence: CASNPTGLSGANVLTF. As DNA, the CDR3 is TGTGCCAGCAACCCGACAGGTTTATCTGGGGCCAACGTCCTGACTTTC.

The CDR3 reads CASRIWGPTVYEQYF. In nucleotides, the CDR3 is TGTGCCAGCAGGATCTGGGGGCCTACGGTCTACGAGCAGTACTTC. The V and J genes are TRBV5-6 and TRBJ2-7; D may be TRBD1 (6 bases). The V end was cut by 5 bases, the J end by 3 bases, with 18 bases between. From germline, CDR1 is SGHDT and CDR2 YYEEEE. The CDR3 spans 15 residues.

The chain employs TRBV29-1 and TRBJ2-7, with 11 bases lining up with TRBD2. V lost 7 bases and J lost 2; bases outside the gene matches: 7. In germline, CDR1 is SQVTM, CDR2 ANQGSEA. The length of the CDR3 is 14 residues. The DNA for the CDR3 is TGCAGCGCCGGCCCTAGCGGGGGGCCCTACGAGCAGTACTTC. Amino acid sequence: CSAGPSGGPYEQYF.

The genes are TRBV11-3 and TRBJ2-7, with 7 bases fitting TRBD1. The CDR3 is made up of 17 amino acids. Per the germline V gene, CDR1 is SGHNT and CDR2 is YENEEA. J gave up 3 bases and V 1 base, and 12 bases lay outside the gene matches. DNA of the CDR3: TGTGCCAGCAGCTTAGCCCAACAGGGGCGGTTTTTCTACGAGCAGTACTTC. Translated: CASSLAQQGRFFYEQYF.

The rearrangement joins TRBV29-1 to TRBJ1-1; D may be TRBD1 (5 bases). The germline gives CDR1 SQVTM, CDR2 ANQGSEA. This CDR3 is 13 amino acids long. The CDR3: CAHPGGGDTEAFF. The CDR3 DNA reads as TGCGCACACCCGGGGGGGGGAGACACTGAAGCTTTCTTT.

The J gene is TRBJ1-2, the V gene TRBV27; D is unresolved. Per germline, CDR1 MNHEY and CDR2 SMNVEV (reference sequence). The V gene lost 0 bases and the J gene lost 3 bases, with 5 bases spanning the gap. There are 13 residues in the CDR3. The CDR3 coding sequence is TGTGCCAGCAGTTTATCGAGTGACTATGGCTACACCTTC. Its protein is CASSLSSDYGYTF.

The genes are TRBV14 and TRBJ1-6; D unresolved. Germline CDR1 and CDR2: SGHDN and FVKESK. This CDR3 contains 14 residues. Trimming removed 10 bases from V and 6 bases from J, with 16 bases in between. As DNA, the CDR3 is TGTGCCACCTCGGCAGGTGTTCCTAATTCACCCCTCCACTTT. Translation: CATSAGVPNSPLHF.

This rearrangement joins TRBV30 to TRBJ1-6, with 7 bases lining up with TRBD1. Looked up from germline, CDR1 is GTSNPN and CDR2 is SVGIG (reference sequence). Trimming removed 2 bases from V and 3 bases from J; junction bases left unmatched: 7. This CDR3 is built from 16 residues. CDR3 sequence: CAWSPGTAGYNSPLHF. Here the CDR3 DNA reads TGTGCCTGGAGTCCCGGGACAGCCGGCTATAATTCACCCCTCCACTTT.

The rearrangement uses TRBV25-1 and TRBJ2-7; 8 nucleotides line up with TRBD1. The junction had 4 bases not matched to a gene; V was cut back by 5 bases and J by 4 bases. The CDR3 is 13 residues long. Germline CDR1 is MGHDK and CDR2 is SYGVNS. The CDR3 sequence is CASSPGQAYEQYF. CDR3 DNA: TGTGCCAGCAGTCCGGGACAGGCTTACGAGCAGTACTTC.

J is TRBJ2-1 and V is TRBV11-2; 10 bases line up with TRBD2. The CDR3 runs 17 residues. V gave up 3 bases and J gave up 4 bases; unmatched junction bases: 9. Looked up from germline, CDR1 is SGHAT and CDR2 is FQNNGV. The CDR3 region has the DNA TGTGCCAGCAGCTTTCGCCGGACTAGCGGAATTTACAATGAGCAGTTCTTC. It codes for CASSFRRTSGIYNEQFF.

The V call is TRBV30, the J call TRBJ2-7, with D possibly being TRBD2 (5 bases). Germline V lookup: CDR1 GTSNPN, CDR2 SVGIG (reference sequence). Trimming cost V 0 bases and J 0 bases, with 9 bases left between them. CDR3 length: 14 residues. This CDR3 reads CAWSVLGFSYEQYF. The CDR3 bases are TGTGCCTGGAGTGTACTAGGGTTCTCCTACGAGCAGTACTTC.

This clone was found a few times. The V call is TRBV4-1, the J call TRBJ1-5, with TRBD1 matching over 8 bases. Per germline, CDR1 MGHRA and CDR2 YSYEKL. This CDR3 is 15 amino acids long. The V gene end was trimmed by 5 bases and the J gene end by 3 bases; junction bases not matched to a gene: 6. CDR3 amino acids: CASSYRGEANQPQHF. Here the CDR3 DNA reads TGCGCCAGCAGCTACAGGGGGGAGGCCAATCAGCCCCAGCATTTT.